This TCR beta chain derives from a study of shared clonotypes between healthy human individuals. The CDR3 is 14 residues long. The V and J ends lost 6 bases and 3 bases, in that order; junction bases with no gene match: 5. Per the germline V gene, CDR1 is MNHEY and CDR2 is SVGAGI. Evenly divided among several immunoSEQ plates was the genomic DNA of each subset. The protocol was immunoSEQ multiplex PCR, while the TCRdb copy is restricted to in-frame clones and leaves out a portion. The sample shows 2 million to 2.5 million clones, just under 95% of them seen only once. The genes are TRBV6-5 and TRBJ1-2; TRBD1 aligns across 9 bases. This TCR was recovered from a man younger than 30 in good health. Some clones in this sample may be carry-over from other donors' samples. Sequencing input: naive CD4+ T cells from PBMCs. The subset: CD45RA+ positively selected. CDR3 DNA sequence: TGTGCCAGCAGACCGGGACAGGGATACTATGGCTACACCTTC. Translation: CASRPGQGYYGYTF.